This T cell receptor beta chain originates from a study of beta chain features in type 1 diabetes. About the study: The patient and healthy donor groups were comparable for age, gender and cell yields. The study's findings and limits: Moderate yet significant TCRB CDR3 shortening was seen in Type 1 diabetes patients in all four CD4+ subsets. Cells with high TCR expression could be over-represented when cDNA is sequenced. Within the patient group, naive, central memory and Treg TCRB repertoires appeared more similar to each other than within healthy donors.

Germline CDR1 and CDR2: MDHEN and SYDVKM. CDR3 length: 12 amino acids. The V end lost 3 bases, the J end lost 6 bases, and 5 bases lay between the germline ends. On this clone: Its specificity is unknown.

The sequenced template was cDNA made from the entire isolated RNA. Clones were sequenced by immunoSEQ multiplex PCR, and TCRdb holds only the in-frame ones, with some missing. The table has more than 100,000 clones, around 15% seen once. Each population that was sorted was more than 98% pure. This TCR came from a man aged 30 to 45 with type 1 diabetes. Sequenced material: central memory CD4+ T cells from blood. The V and J genes are TRBV28 and TRBJ2-2; D is ambiguous. The CDR3 sequence is CASSLPAGELFF. CDR3 DNA: TGTGCCAGCAGTTTGCCGGCCGGGGAGCTGTTTTTT.